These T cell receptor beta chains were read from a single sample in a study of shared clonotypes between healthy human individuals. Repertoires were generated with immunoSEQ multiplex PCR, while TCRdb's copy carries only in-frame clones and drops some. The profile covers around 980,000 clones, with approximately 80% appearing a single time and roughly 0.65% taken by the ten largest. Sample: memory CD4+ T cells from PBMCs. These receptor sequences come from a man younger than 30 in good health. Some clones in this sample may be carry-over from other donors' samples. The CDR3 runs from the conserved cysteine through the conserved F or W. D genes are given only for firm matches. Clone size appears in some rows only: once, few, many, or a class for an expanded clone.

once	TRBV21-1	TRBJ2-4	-	CASSKPSSGQVPLLAKNIQYF	TGTGCCAGCAGCAAACCCTCTTCGGGACAGGTGCCCCTTTTAGCCAAAAACATTCAGTACTTC
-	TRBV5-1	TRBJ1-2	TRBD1	CASSFGQGALGYGYTF	TGCGCCAGCAGCTTCGGACAGGGGGCGCTCGGCTATGGCTACACCTTC
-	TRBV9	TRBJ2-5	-	CASSDGDFGGETQYF	TGTGCCAGCAGCGACGGGGACTTTGGAGGAGAGACCCAGTACTTC
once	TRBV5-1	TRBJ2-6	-	CASSLISGANVLTF	TGCGCCAGCAGTCTTATCTCTGGGGCCAACGTCCTGACTTTC
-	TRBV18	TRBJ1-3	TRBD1	CASSQISSGQGTGNTIYF	TGTGCCAGCTCACAAATCAGCTCGGGACAGGGGACTGGAAACACCATATATTTT
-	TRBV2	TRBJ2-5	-	CASSYSQETQYF	TGTGCCAGCAGTTACAGTCAAGAGACCCAGTACTTC
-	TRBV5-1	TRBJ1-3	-	CASSLSPQGSGNTIYF	TGCGCCAGCAGCTTGAGCCCGCAGGGTTCTGGAAACACCATATATTTT
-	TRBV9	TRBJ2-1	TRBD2	CASSATTGTSSEQFF	TGTGCCAGCAGCGCCACCACCGGGACTAGCAGTGAGCAGTTCTTC
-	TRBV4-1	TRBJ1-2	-	CASRHLGGGVLVDYGYTF	TGCGCCAGCAGACACCTCGGGGGCGGTGTATTAGTTGACTATGGCTACACCTTC
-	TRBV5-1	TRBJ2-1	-	CASSPWGGEQFF	TGCGCCAGCAGCCCCTGGGGGGGCGAGCAGTTCTTC
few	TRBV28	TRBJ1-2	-	CATGLNYGYTF	TGTGCCACGGGACTCAACTATGGCTACACCTTC
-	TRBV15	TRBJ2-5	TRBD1	CATSRDGTGYQETQYF	TGTGCCACCAGCAGGGATGGGACAGGGTATCAAGAGACCCAGTACTTC
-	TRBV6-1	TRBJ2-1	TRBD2	CASRAEGLAREQFF	TGTGCCAGCAGGGCCGAGGGACTAGCCAGAGAGCAGTTCTTC
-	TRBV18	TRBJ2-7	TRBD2	CASSPPAGDYEQYF	TGTGCCAGCTCACCACCGGCGGGGGACTACGAGCAGTACTTC
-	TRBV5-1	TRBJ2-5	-	CASSPRDNQETQYF	TGCGCCAGCAGCCCCAGGGACAACCAAGAGACCCAGTACTTC
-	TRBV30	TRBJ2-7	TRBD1	CASSGTGYEQYF	TGTGCCTCTTCCGGGACAGGCTACGAGCAGTACTTC
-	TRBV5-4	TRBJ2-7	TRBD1	CASSPSQGPSYEQYF	TGTGCCAGCAGCCCATCACAGGGGCCCTCCTACGAGCAGTACTTC
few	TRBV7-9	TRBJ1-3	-	CASRRTEGNTIYF	TGTGCCAGCAGACGGACAGAAGGAAACACCATATATTTT
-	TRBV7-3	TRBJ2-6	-	CASSLKGPGSSGANVLTF	TGTGCCAGCAGCTTAAAAGGTCCGGGGAGCTCTGGGGCCAACGTCCTGACTTTC
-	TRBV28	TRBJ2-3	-	CASKVESTDTQYF	TGTGCCAGCAAAGTGGAGAGCACAGATACGCAGTATTTT
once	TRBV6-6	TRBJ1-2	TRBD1	CASSFTGVYGYTF	TGTGCCAGCAGTTTCACAGGGGTCTATGGCTACACCTTC
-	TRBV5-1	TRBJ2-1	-	CASSLGGSTSYNEQFF	TGCGCCAGCAGCTTGGGGGGGAGTACGTCCTACAATGAGCAGTTCTTC
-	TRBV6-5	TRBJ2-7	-	CATSNRLNEQYF	TGTGCCACCTCCAACCGGCTAAACGAGCAGTACTTC
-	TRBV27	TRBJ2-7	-	CATTHTSRTYEQYF	TGTGCCACCACACACACTAGCCGAACCTACGAGCAGTACTTC
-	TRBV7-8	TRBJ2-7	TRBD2	CASSLLNSGSSYEQYF	TGTGCCAGCAGCCTCCTAAATAGCGGGAGCTCCTACGAGCAGTACTTC
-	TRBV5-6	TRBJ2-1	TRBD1	CASSYDGTGGNEQFF	TGTGCCAGCAGCTATGATGGGACAGGGGGCAATGAGCAGTTCTTC
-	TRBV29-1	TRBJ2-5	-	CSVRRDGTQETQYF	TGCAGCGTCCGACGGGACGGAACCCAAGAGACCCAGTACTTC